This T cell receptor (beta chain) came from a study of blood T cell repertoires in COVID-19. Across the whole study: The study drew acute and convalescent COVID-19 samples from the United States, Italy and Spain. T cells, B-cell-depleted T cells, or PBMCs provided the cDNA or gDNA that served as material.

Assay used: immunoSEQ multiplex PCR; TCRdb lists only in-frame clones, some missing. The repertoire holds roughly 250,000 clones, with over 80% as singletons. CDR3 length equals 13 residues. Trimming removed 7 bases at V and 7 bases at J, with 14 bases between. CDR1 is MDHEN, CDR2 SYDVKM, per germline. Participant-given clinical history determined each cohort assignment. Recovery among Cohort 3 donors was established by two negative PCRs, clearance, or symptom resolution. This chain connects TRBV28 to TRBJ2-1; D perhaps matches TRBD2 (5 bases). The clonotype originates from a woman younger than 30 who had recovered from COVID-19. Sequencing input: PBMCs or T cells enriched from blood (not recorded which). The CDR3 is CASNPLGENEQFF. CDR3 coding DNA: TGTGCCAGCAATCCTCTTGGGGAGAATGAGCAGTTCTTC.